One and the same sample provided the 30 T cell receptor beta chains below, sequenced in a study of graft-versus-host responses after intestinal transplantation. Graft tissue processing released intraepithelial and lamina propria lymphocytes. Method: immunoSEQ multiplex PCR; TCRdb's copy keeps in-frame clones and lacks some. Of under 5,500 clones listed, around 77% were seen once; the top ten hold 5.5% to 8.5%. Specimen: ileum tissue, collected 9 days after transplant. Every receptor here comes from a human patient who received an intestinal transplant, so some T cells may come from the graft donor.

The rearrangement joins TRBV9 to TRBJ1-1; D is perhaps TRBD1 (5 bases). From germline, CDR1 is SGDLS and CDR2 YYNGEE. The CDR3 is made up of 15 amino acids. V gave up 0 bases and J gave up 6 bases, with 15 bases separating them. In DNA, the CDR3 is TGTGCCAGCAGCGTAGGTGCCAGGGAGGAAGCTGAAGCTTTCTTT. Translating gives CASSVGAREEAEAFF.

The CDR3 sequence: CASSPSEDTQYF. CDR3 sequence (DNA): TGTGCCAGCTCACCATCGGAAGATACGCAGTATTTT. The chain combines TRBV18 with TRBJ2-3; no firm D call. Trimming removed 2 bases at V and 5 bases at J, with 5 bases between. Germline CDR1 is KGHSH and CDR2 is LQKENI. This CDR3 has 12 residues.

The CDR3 sequence is CASSSPLAGGYNEQFF. CDR3 nucleotide sequence: TGTGCCAGCAGCTCTCCACTAGCGGGAGGCTACAATGAGCAGTTCTTC. The rearrangement uses TRBV9 and TRBJ2-1; 12 positions match TRBD2. Germline CDR1 reads SGDLS; CDR2 reads YYNGEE. The CDR3 has 16 amino acids. J gave up 3 bases and V 4 bases, and 5 bases lay outside the gene matches.

The chain couples TRBV25-1 to TRBJ2-7; no definite D call. The CDR3 is 15 amino acids. Germline CDR1 MGHDK, CDR2 SYGVNS. Trimming took off 3 bases at V and 3 bases at J, with 15 bases between the two ends. The CDR3 sequence: CASSEKASHNYEQYF. The CDR3 DNA reads as TGTGCCAGCAGTGAGAAGGCAAGTCACAACTACGAGCAGTACTTC.

This clone appeared once. CDR3 bases: TGTGCCAGCAGCAAATTGGACAGGGGGCAAGAGACCCAGTACTTC. This gives the protein CASSKLDRGQETQYF. This sequence joins TRBV21-1 and TRBJ2-5; the D call in the table, TRBD1, was not verified against the DNA. TRBV21-1 is termed a pseudogene. CDR3 length equals 15 residues.

V usage is TRBV14 and J usage is TRBJ2-2; 8 bases are shared with TRBD1. Germline trimming cut 7 bases from V and 6 bases from J; bases unmatched to any gene: 10. The germline V gene has CDR1 SGHDN and CDR2 FVKESK. The CDR3 is 15 residues long. DNA of the CDR3: TGTGCCAGCATTAGGGACAGGAGGGGGGCCGGGGAGCTGTTTTTT. Protein: CASIRDRRGAGELFF.

V usage is TRBV7-3 and J usage is TRBJ2-7; D may be TRBD1 (6 bases). Between the trimmed V and J ends, which lost 5 bases and 0 bases, there was a span of 8 bases. This CDR3 is built from 13 residues. Per germline, CDR1 SGHTA and CDR2 FQGTGA. CDR3 DNA: TGTGCCAGCAGCAAGGGGGACTCCTACGAGCAGTACTTC. Its protein is CASSKGDSYEQYF.

The V and J genes are TRBV10-3 and TRBJ1-2, with a weak D call TRBD1 (6 bases). V lost 3 bases and J lost 2, with 10 bases in between. The germline V gene has CDR1 ENHRY and CDR2 SYGVKD. The CDR3 runs to 14 residues. The CDR3 here is CAISETGTNYGYTF. CDR3 DNA sequence: TGTGCCATCAGTGAAACCGGGACAAACTATGGCTACACCTTC.

The J gene is TRBJ2-6, the V gene TRBV19; 10 bases line up with TRBD1. V lost 9 bases and J lost 0; bases outside the gene matches: 8. Germline CDR1 is LNHDA and CDR2 is SQIVND (reference sequence). CDR3 length: 17 amino acids. The CDR3 DNA follows: TGTGCCAGCCTACTAGGGACAGGGGCCTCTGGGGCCAACGTCCTGACTTTC. It translates to CASLLGTGASGANVLTF.

The chain uses TRBV30 and TRBJ2-1; D may be TRBD2 (5 bases). V was pared by 2 bases and J by 5 bases, with 13 bases between. Germline-derived CDR1 and CDR2 are GTSNPN and SVGIG (reference sequence). CDR3 length: 14 amino acids. CDR3 residues: CAWSLGLTNNEQFF. The CDR3 DNA is TGTGCCTGGAGTCTTGGACTTACTAACAATGAGCAGTTCTTC. Based on the CDR3 plus reference TRBV30 and TRBJ2-1, the full variable domain is SQTIHQWPATLVQPVGSPLSLECTVEGTSNPNLYWYRQAAGRGLQLLFYSVGIGQISSEVPQNLSASRPQDRQFILSSKKLLLSDSGFYLCAWSLGLTNNEQFFGPGTRLTVL.

This chain joins TRBV4-1 and TRBJ2-3; maybe TRBD2 (5 bases). V was clipped by 6 bases and J by 0 bases, with 16 bases between them. This CDR3 region has 16 residues. Per the germline V gene, CDR1 is MGHRA and CDR2 is YSYEKL. DNA for the CDR3: TGCGCCAGCAGGGAACATGCGGGCTTAAGCACAGATACGCAGTATTTT. This translates into CASREHAGLSTDTQYF.

The V and J genes are TRBV27 and TRBJ1-1; the D is unclear. Per the germline V gene, CDR1 is MNHEY and CDR2 is SMNVEV (reference sequence). V lost 2 bases and J 0 bases, leaving 13 bases between the germline ends. This CDR3 region has 16 residues. The CDR3 sequence: CASSLIHTLMNTEAFF. The DNA of the CDR3 is TGTGCCAGCAGTTTAATTCACACACTCATGAACACTGAAGCTTTCTTT.

This chain uses TRBV19 with TRBJ2-2; 10 bases agree with TRBD2. The V gene's germline CDR1 is LNHDA and CDR2 SQIVND (reference sequence). This CDR3 region has 16 residues. Trimming removed 5 bases from V and 4 bases from J; junction bases left unmatched: 7. The CDR3 loop is CASSPTSGDGTGELFF. The CDR3 DNA reads TGTGCCAGTAGTCCCACTAGCGGGGACGGCACCGGGGAGCTGTTTTTT.

The chain joins TRBV5-4 to TRBJ2-5; D possibly corresponds to TRBD1 (6 bases). There are 16 residues in the CDR3. Germline V CDR1 and CDR2: SGHNT, YYREEE (reference sequence). Between the trimmed V and J ends, which lost 4 bases and 2 bases, there was a span of 18 bases. DNA of the CDR3: TGTGCCAGCAGCGACGAACGACAGGACTCACAAGAGACCCAGTACTTC. Translated, it gives CASSDERQDSQETQYF.

The chain has TRBV30 and TRBJ2-5; perhaps TRBD1 as D (5 bases). Per the germline V gene, CDR1 is GTSNPN and CDR2 is SVGIG (reference sequence). CDR3 size: 15 residues. Trimming stripped 0 bases from V and 1 base from J, with 12 bases between. The CDR3 nucleotides read TGTGCCTGGAGTGTAATCCGCAGGGCCCAAGAGACCCAGTACTTC. Translation: CAWSVIRRAQETQYF. Complete variable domain (other parts from reference TRBV30 and TRBJ2-5): SQTIHQWPATLVQPVGSPLSLECTVEGTSNPNLYWYRQAAGRGLQLLFYSVGIGQISSEVPQNLSASRPQDRQFILSSKKLLLSDSGFYLCAWSVIRRAQETQYFGPGTRLLVL.

The V call is TRBV28, the J call TRBJ1-2, with unresolved D. Trimming removed 8 bases from V and 4 bases from J, with 11 bases in between. CDR3 length equals 12 residues. Per the germline V gene, CDR1 is MDHEN and CDR2 is SYDVKM. The CDR3 DNA reads TGTGCCAGCCTTCAGCGGGCCTATGGCTACACCTTC. This gives the protein CASLQRAYGYTF.

V is TRBV21-1 and J is TRBJ1-2. TRBV21-1 is reported as a pseudogene. The length of the CDR3 is 13 residues. CDR3 nucleotide sequence: TGTGCCAGCAGCAAAAACCATTGCTATGGCTACACCTTC. Translating gives CASSKNHCYGYTF.

The count of this clone is one. The chain combines TRBV28 with TRBJ1-2; 8 nucleotides line up with TRBD1. This CDR3 has 15 residues. From germline, CDR1 is MDHEN and CDR2 SYDVKM. V trimming: 4 bases; J trimming: 1 base; junction bases outside the gene matches: 5. The CDR3 nucleotides are TGTGCCAGCAGTTCGGGGACAGGTCGTAACTATGGCTACACCTTC. This translates into CASSSGTGRNYGYTF.

The CDR3 DNA sequence: TGTGCCAGCAGCAAAGCCTTACTAGCGGGGGGGCTCGGATTTGTGTATTTT. Translated, it gives CASSKALLAGGLGFVYF. The chain employs TRBV21-1 and TRBJ2-3; no check of the table's D call, TRBD2, against the DNA was made. TRBV21-1 is termed a pseudogene. CDR3 length: 17 amino acids.

The chain carries TRBV5-6 and TRBJ1-2; weak D call: TRBD1 (6 bases). Germline V lookup: CDR1 SGHDT, CDR2 YYEEEE. V lost 0 bases and J lost 4, with 10 bases in between. This CDR3 comprises 14 residues. CDR3 region: CASSLGTGTYGYTF. For the CDR3, the DNA is TGTGCCAGCAGCTTGGGTACAGGGACCTATGGCTACACCTTC. Drawing the rest from reference TRBV5-6 and TRBJ1-2, the complete variable domain is DAGVTQSPTHLIKTRGQQVTLRCSPKSGHDTVSWYQQALGQGPQFIFQYYEEEERQRGNFPDRFSGHQFPNYSSELNVNALLLGDSALYLCASSLGTGTYGYTFGSGTRLTVV.

The rearrangement uses TRBV6-7 and TRBJ2-5; D is undetermined. TRBV6-7 is an ORF, and what it does is uncertain. The ends were cut back, 2 bases at V and 5 bases at J, with 0 bases in the middle. CDR3 length equals 10 residues. DNA for the CDR3: TGTGCCAGCAGTTACGAGACCCAGTACTTC. Residues: CASSYETQYF.

The chain combines TRBV19 with TRBJ1-3; D is unclear. The germline V and J ends were trimmed by 4 bases and 1 base, with 14 bases remaining between them. This CDR3 is 16 amino acids long. From germline, CDR1 is LNHDA and CDR2 SQIVND (reference sequence). CDR3 region: CASSTALRRSGNTIYF. CDR3 nucleotides: TGTGCCAGTAGTACTGCCCTGAGGCGTTCTGGAAACACCATATATTTT.

The chain recombines TRBV7-2 with TRBJ1-6, with 7 bases that match TRBD1. V trimming: 0 bases; J trimming: 7 bases; junction bases outside the gene matches: 3. CDR3 length equals 15 residues. Germline V gene sequence: CDR1 SGHTA, CDR2 FQGNSA. The CDR3 sequence is CASSLATGTNSPLHF. CDR3 in DNA: TGTGCCAGCAGCTTAGCGACAGGGACGAATTCACCCCTCCACTTT.

The gene calls are TRBV27 and TRBJ2-3; the match to TRBD2 covers 12 bases. V shed 5 bases and J 2 bases; nucleotides not matched to a gene: 5. CDR3 length: 16 residues. Germline values: CDR1 MNHEY, CDR2 SMNVEV (reference sequence). CDR3 nucleotide sequence: TGTGCCAGCAGTACCAGACTAGCGGGGGTCACAGATACGCAGTATTTT. Translating gives CASSTRLAGVTDTQYF.

The genes are TRBV4-1 and TRBJ1-5; D is possibly TRBD1 (6 bases). Trimming removed 1 base from V and 0 bases from J, with 13 bases in between. This CDR3 has 17 amino acids. CDR1 is MGHRA, CDR2 YSYEKL, per germline. This CDR3 is CASSQGLGQSSNQPQHF. The DNA of the CDR3 is TGCGCCAGCAGCCAAGGGCTCGGACAGTCTAGCAATCAGCCCCAGCATTTT.

V gene TRBV6-4 combines with J gene TRBJ2-3; 9 nucleotides agree with TRBD2. The junction had 2 bases not matched to a gene; V was cut back by 0 bases and J by 4 bases. Germline V CDR1 and CDR2: MRHNA, SNTAGT. This CDR3 contains 15 residues. Written as DNA, the CDR3 is TGTGCCAGCAGTGACTCGCGGGGGGGCCCAGATACGCAGTATTTT. As protein: CASSDSRGGPDTQYF.

The gene calls are TRBV6-1 and TRBJ1-4; TRBD1 might be the D (6 bases). The CDR3 consists of 13 residues. V lost 11 bases, J lost 6 bases, and 16 bases lay in between. Germline CDR1 reads MNHNS; CDR2 reads SASEGT. This CDR3 reads CAGAQGNDEKLFF. For the CDR3, the DNA is TGTGCCGGAGCACAGGGTAATGATGAAAAACTGTTTTTT.

V usage is TRBV6-4 and J usage is TRBJ2-6, with TRBD2 identical over 7 bases. Germline values: CDR1 MRHNA, CDR2 SNTAGT. CDR3 length equals 15 residues. With V trimmed by 4 bases and J by 0 bases, 0 bases remained unmatched. The CDR3 reads CASSASGSGANVLTF. CDR3 in DNA: TGTGCCAGCAGTGCTAGCGGCTCTGGGGCCAACGTCCTGACTTTC.

The chain uses TRBV25-1 and TRBJ1-2; 8 positions agree with TRBD1. Germline CDR1 MGHDK, CDR2 SYGVNS. The CDR3 spans 12 residues. V lost 3 bases to trimming and J lost 6 bases; unmatched junction nucleotides: 0. In DNA, the CDR3 is TGTGCCAGCAGTGACAGGGGGCATGGCTACACCTTC. This sequence encodes CASSDRGHGYTF.

The CDR3 DNA reads TGTGCCTGGAGTACCGGGACAGGGGACTACGAGCAGTACTTC. Its protein is CAWSTGTGDYEQYF. The chain couples TRBV30 to TRBJ2-7, with TRBD1 identical over 10 bases. The CDR3 spans 14 residues. The ends lost 2 bases at V and 3 bases at J; junction bases unmatched: 4. Germline V CDR1 and CDR2: GTSNPN, SVGIG (reference sequence).